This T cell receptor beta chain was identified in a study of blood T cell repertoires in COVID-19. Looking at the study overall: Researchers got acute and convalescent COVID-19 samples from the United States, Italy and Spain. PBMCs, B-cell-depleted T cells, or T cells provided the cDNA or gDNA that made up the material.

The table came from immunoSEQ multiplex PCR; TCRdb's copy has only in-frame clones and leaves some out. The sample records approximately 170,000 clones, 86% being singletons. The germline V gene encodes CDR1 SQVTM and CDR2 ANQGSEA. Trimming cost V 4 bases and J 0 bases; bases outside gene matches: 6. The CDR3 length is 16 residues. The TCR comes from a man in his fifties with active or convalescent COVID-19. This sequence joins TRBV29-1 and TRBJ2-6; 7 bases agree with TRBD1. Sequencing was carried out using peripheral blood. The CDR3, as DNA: TGCAGCGTTGTCGGGACAGCTGACTCTGGGGCCAACGTCCTGACTTTC. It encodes CSVVGTADSGANVLTF.